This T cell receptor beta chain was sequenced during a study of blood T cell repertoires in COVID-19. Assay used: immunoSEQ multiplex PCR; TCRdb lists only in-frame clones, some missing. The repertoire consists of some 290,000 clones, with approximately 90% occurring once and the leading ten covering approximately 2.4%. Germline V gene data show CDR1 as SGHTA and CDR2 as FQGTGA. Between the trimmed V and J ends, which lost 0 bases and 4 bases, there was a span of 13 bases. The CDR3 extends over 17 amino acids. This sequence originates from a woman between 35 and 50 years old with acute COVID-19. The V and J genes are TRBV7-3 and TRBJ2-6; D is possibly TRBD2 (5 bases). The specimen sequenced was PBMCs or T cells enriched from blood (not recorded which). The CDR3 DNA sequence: TGTGCCAGCAGCTTAACTGGCGGGCCCGCCGGGGCCAACGTCCTGACTTTC. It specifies CASSLTGGPAGANVLTF.